This T cell receptor (beta chain) was sequenced in a study of CD8 T cells in ankylosing spondylitis. One entry per CDR3 protein, called by TCRdb with MiXCR from the 5' RACE reads. The data show 200,000 or so distinct CDR3 sequences, with roughly 25% seen just once and less than 8.5% held by the top ten. This clonotype was counted at least ten times. The germline gives CDR1 SGHTA, CDR2 FQGNSA. V lost 5 bases, J lost 0 bases, and 16 bases lay in between. The CDR3 is 17 residues long. This TCR derives from a male donor with ankylosing spondylitis or in good health (not recorded which). Sequencing was done on a sample of blood, either unsorted or a sorted T cell fraction (not recorded which). The V and J genes are TRBV7-2 and TRBJ2-2; D remains unclear. The DNA for the CDR3 is TGTGCCAGCAGCAACCGTTACACCGTTGCGAACACCGGGGAGCTGTTTTTT. It encodes CASSNRYTVANTGELFF.